This T cell receptor beta chain was captured by sequencing in a study of blood T cell repertoires in COVID-19. With 4 bases clipped from V and 5 bases from J, the junction kept 2 bases outside the gene matches. The germline gives CDR1 LNHDA, CDR2 SQIVND (reference sequence). The CDR3 runs to 14 residues. Methods used by the authors: Estimates of nucleated cell counts were drawn from the amplification of reference gene primers. This table comes from immunoSEQ multiplex PCR, and its TCRdb copy is limited to in-frame clones, with some not included. The D gene and trimming were derived from the DNA, and the V and J assignments and clone size from that table. Of about 300,000 clones listed, about 85% are singletons.

Material for sequencing was PBMCs or T cells enriched from blood (not recorded which). The chain recombines TRBV19 with TRBJ1-5; 10 bases line up with TRBD1. The sequence came from a woman between 25 and 40 years old who had recovered from COVID-19. CDR3 DNA sequence: TGTGCCAGTAGTAGGGGACAGGGGCATCAGCCCCAGCATTTT. The encoded protein is CASSRGQGHQPQHF.